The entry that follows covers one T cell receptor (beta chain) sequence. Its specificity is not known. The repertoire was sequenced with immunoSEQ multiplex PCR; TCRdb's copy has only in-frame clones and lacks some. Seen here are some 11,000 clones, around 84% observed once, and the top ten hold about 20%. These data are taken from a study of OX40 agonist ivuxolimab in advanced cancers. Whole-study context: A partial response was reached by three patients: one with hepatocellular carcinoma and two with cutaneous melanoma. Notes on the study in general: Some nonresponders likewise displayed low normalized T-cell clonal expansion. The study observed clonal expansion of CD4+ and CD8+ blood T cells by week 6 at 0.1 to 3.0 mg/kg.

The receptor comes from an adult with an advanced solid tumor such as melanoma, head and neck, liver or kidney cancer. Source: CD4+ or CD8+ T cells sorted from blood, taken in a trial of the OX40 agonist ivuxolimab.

CDR3 loop: CASSTGTGAYEQYF. The CDR3 DNA follows: TGTGCCAGCAGTACCGGGACTGGAGCCTACGAGCAGTACTTC. The V call is TRBV13, the J call TRBJ2-7; D is perhaps TRBD2 (6 bases). Trimming shortened V by 6 bases and J by 2 bases, and 14 bases separated the two germline ends. Looked up from germline, CDR1 is PRHDT and CDR2 is FYEKMQ (reference sequence). The CDR3 covers 14 residues. The complete variable domain, with remaining parts taken from reference TRBV13 and TRBJ2-7, reads AAGVIQSPRHLIKEKRETATLKCYPIPRHDTVYWYQQGPGQDPQFLISFYEKMQSDKGSIPDRFSAQQFSDYHSELNMSSLELGDSALYFCASSTGTGAYEQYFGPGTRLTVT.